These 14 T cell receptor beta chains originate from one sample sequenced in a study of blood T cells in healthy people across ages (dated by TCRdb to the mid-2010s). Libraries were constructed by 5' RACE. The sequencing machine was an Illumina HiSeq 2500. The second PCR ran for roughly 6 to 11 cycles and used a J-beta primer mix along with a sample-barcoded 5' primer. TCRdb took the public reads, trimmed them with fastp at Q25, ran MiXCR for clone calling and kept in-frame beta chains. Each entry merges the rows of one CDR3 protein and shows their most common DNA and genes. Counted in this sample were 850,000 to 950,000 distinct CDR3 sequences; around 28% of them appeared once. The top ten constitute around 15% of the sample. The sequencing input was blood. Every receptor here comes from a woman older than 75 in good health.

This clonotype was observed a few times. The rearrangement uses TRBV5-6 and TRBJ1-6; maybe TRBD1 (5 bases). CDR1 SGHDT and CDR2 YYEEEE come from the germline V gene. V was trimmed by 7 bases and J by 5 bases, leaving 22 bases between them. This CDR3 has 17 residues. Here the CDR3 DNA reads TGTGCCAGCGGCCCCCTAAGCGCCCTCAGGGATAATTCACCCCTCCACTTT. Encoded protein: CASGPLSALRDNSPLHF. Full variable domain (remainder filled in from reference TRBV5-6 and TRBJ1-6): DAGVTQSPTHLIKTRGQQVTLRCSPKSGHDTVSWYQQALGQGPQFIFQYYEEEERQRGNFPDRFSGHQFPNYSSELNVNALLLGDSALYLCASGPLSALRDNSPLHFGNGTRLTVT.

The CDR3 spells CASSYRSGRQGDTQYF. The DNA of the CDR3 is TGTGCCAGCAGTTACCGTAGCGGGAGGCAGGGAGATACGCAGTATTTT. The chain joins TRBV6-5 to TRBJ2-3; 10 bases map to TRBD2. The germline CDR1 and CDR2 sequences are MNHEY and SVGAGI. CDR3 length equals 16 residues. Trimming at V came to 2 bases and at J to 5 bases, leaving 7 bases not matched to a gene.

Remarks on this clonotype: A much larger clone is a single base away; this may be a read error. V and J are TRBV5-1 and TRBJ2-3; 9 bases are a match to TRBD1. Trimming took 3 bases from V and 2 from J; bases not matched to a gene: 10. CDR1 is SGHRS and CDR2 is YFSETQ in the germline V gene. The CDR3 has 17 residues. CDR3 DNA sequence: TGCGCCAGCAGCTCGTTACGGACAGGGGATAACACAGATACGCAGTATTTT. This sequence encodes CASSSLRTGDNTDTQYF.

This chain uses TRBV20-1 with TRBJ1-2; the D is unclear. Deletions cut 6 bases from V and 2 bases from J, with 19 bases between. The CDR3 loop spans 15 amino acids. The V gene's germline CDR1 is DFQATT and CDR2 SNEGSKA (reference sequence). CDR3 residues: CSATPPAVKNYGYTF. CDR3 coding DNA: TGCAGTGCCACACCCCCAGCAGTAAAAAACTATGGCTACACCTTC.

This clonotype was seen many times. DNA of the CDR3: TGTGCCAGCAGTCTCCTTATCGGGGGCGAGCAGTTCTTC. It translates to CASSLLIGGEQFF. The chain is built from TRBV12-3 or TRBV12-4 and TRBJ2-1, with D perhaps TRBD1 or TRBD2 (6 bases each). CDR3 length: 13 residues. Trimming removed 5 bases from V and 10 bases from J, with 15 bases in between.

This clonotype was recorded once. The chain combines TRBV7-9 with TRBJ2-5; weak D call: TRBD1 (6 bases). CDR1 is SEHNR, CDR2 FQNEAQ, per germline (reference sequence). V lost 3 bases and J 1 base, leaving 15 bases between the germline ends. The CDR3 loop spans 16 amino acids. The DNA of the CDR3 is TGTGCCAGCAGCTTCCACGGACAGAGGTTCCAAGAGACCCAGTACTTC. Residues: CASSFHGQRFQETQYF.

This clonotype has more than one count but fewer than ten. CDR3 DNA: TGTGCCAGCAGCGCCGCCGGGACTATGCGGGTCGAGCAGTACTTC. Translation: CASSAAGTMRVEQYF. The chain joins TRBV7-2 to TRBJ2-4, with 7 bases matching TRBD2. The J call could be wrong; TRBJ2-7 is a better fit for the DNA end. This CDR3 is built from 15 residues. Per germline, CDR1 SGHTA and CDR2 FQGNSA.

V and J are TRBV10-3 and TRBJ2-2; maybe TRBD1 (5 bases). The germline V gene encodes CDR1 ENHRY and CDR2 SYGVKD. V was pared by 6 bases and J by 0 bases, with 11 bases between. The length of the CDR3 is 15 residues. CDR3 protein: CAISPETANTGELFF. CDR3 nucleotides: TGTGCCATCAGCCCCGAGACAGCGAACACCGGGGAGCTGTTTTTT.

The chain is built from TRBV5-5 and TRBJ1-3; 7 nucleotides align to TRBD1. This CDR3 is 16 amino acids long. From germline, CDR1 is SGHKS and CDR2 YYEKEE (reference sequence). The V and J ends lost 3 bases and 2 bases, in that order; junction bases with no gene match: 8. CDR3 sequence reads: CASSSGGQTAGNTIYF. DNA of the CDR3: TGTGCCAGCAGCTCAGGGGGGCAGACTGCTGGAAACACCATATATTTT.

The chain has TRBV20-1 and TRBJ2-1; TRBD2 matches at 8 bases. The length of the CDR3 is 13 residues. V lost 7 bases, J lost 0 bases, and 2 bases stayed unmatched. Per germline, CDR1 DFQATT and CDR2 SNEGSKA (reference sequence). The DNA for the CDR3 is TGCAGTGGCGCGGGGGGCTCCTACAATGAGCAGTTCTTC. Its protein product is CSGAGGSYNEQFF.

Many counts were recorded for this clonotype. The rearrangement uses TRBV7-7 and TRBJ2-3; possible D gene TRBD2, 5 bases. V was cut by 4 bases and J by 1 base, with 9 bases left in between. CDR1 is SSHAT and CDR2 is FNYEAQ in the germline V gene (reference sequence). The CDR3 is 14 amino acids. The CDR3 here is CASSSYGGTDTQYF. CDR3 nucleotides: TGTGCCAGCAGCTCCTACGGGGGCACAGATACGCAGTATTTT.

This chain joins TRBV12-3 or TRBV12-4 and TRBJ2-3; TRBD2 is a possible D gene (5 bases). Trimming took 3 bases from V and 5 from J, leaving 12 bases between them. This CDR3 is built from 14 residues. In DNA form, the CDR3 reads TGTGCCAGCAGTTTCACGGGGAGTGGAGATACGCAGTATTTT. Protein sequence: CASSFTGSGDTQYF.

This clonotype has a count of ten or more. This rearrangement joins TRBV27 to TRBJ1-2; 10 bases match TRBD1. The ends lost 2 bases at V and 4 bases at J; junction bases unmatched: 4. Germline CDR1 reads MNHEY; CDR2 reads SMNVEV (reference sequence). The CDR3 spans 15 residues. The CDR3 is CASSLGTGATYGYTF. Here the CDR3 DNA reads TGTGCCAGCAGTTTAGGGACAGGGGCGACCTATGGCTACACCTTC.

Only a few counts were recorded for this clonotype. This could be a read error, since a much larger clone is one nucleotide away. CDR3 sequence (DNA): TGCAGCGTGACCGGGACAGGGTTTGAGCAGTACTTC. Protein sequence: CSVTGTGFEQYF. V and J are TRBV29-1 and TRBJ2-5, with 9 bases matching TRBD1. Per germline, CDR1 SQVTM and CDR2 ANQGSEA. This CDR3 contains 12 residues. With 6 bases clipped from V and 11 bases from J, the junction kept 10 bases outside the gene matches.